The 28 T cell receptor beta chains in this list originate from one sample, sequenced in a study of CD8 T cells in Susac syndrome (dated by TCRdb to 2018 to 2020). Libraries were built with the immunoSEQ multiplex PCR assay. RNA was extracted using the RNeasy kit, and 0.5 to 1 microgram was reverse transcribed with random hexamers. TCRdb reprocessed the public reads (quality trimming at Q25 with fastp, clone calling with MiXCR) and kept in-frame beta chains. Duplicate CDR3 protein sequences are folded into a single record with the most common DNA and genes. A total of 130,000 to 150,000 distinct CDR3 sequences appear in this sample, 94% of them only once. The ten largest clones add up to 0.27% of the sample. Sample: CD8+ T cells from PBMCs. The receptors originated from a human donor in good health.

CDR3 amino acids: CASSTSLAGLTDTQYF. The DNA of the CDR3 is TGTGCCAGCAGCACCTCCCTAGCGGGGCTCACAGATACGCAGTATTTT. V usage is TRBV14 and J usage is TRBJ2-3; 9 nucleotides line up with TRBD2. CDR3 length: 16 residues. From germline, CDR1 is SGHDN and CDR2 FVKESK. J gave up 2 bases and V 5 bases, and 8 bases lay outside the gene matches.

This rearrangement joins TRBV7-9 to TRBJ2-2; D tentatively reads TRBD1 or TRBD2 (6 bases each). This CDR3 is 15 amino acids long. Germline-derived CDR1 and CDR2 are SEHNR and FQNEAQ (reference sequence). The V end lost 7 bases, the J end lost 7 bases, and 19 bases lay between the germline ends. CDR3 amino acids: CASNKGGQFGGELFF. The CDR3 nucleotides are TGTGCCAGCAACAAAGGGGGGCAGTTCGGCGGGGAGCTGTTTTTT.

Regarding this clonotype: The junction departs from the called germline gene at one end, perhaps through a read error. The chain has TRBV7-2 and TRBJ1-2; the D gene is possibly TRBD1 (5 bases). The CDR3 covers 13 residues. Germline lookup yields CDR1 SGHTA and CDR2 FQGNSA. CDR3 sequence: CASSLEGTAFKLF. The CDR3 nucleotides are TGTGCCAGCAGCTTAGAGGGGACGGCCTTTAAACTCTTC.

The gene calls are TRBV5-1 and TRBJ1-2; 9 bases line up with TRBD1. This CDR3 region has 15 residues. The germline V gene has CDR1 SGHRS and CDR2 YFSETQ. Losses at the gene ends were 2 bases for V and 3 bases for J; bases not matched to a gene: 5. The CDR3 DNA sequence: TGCGCCAGCAGCTTCGGACAGGGGATGGACTATGGCTACACCTTC. Its translation: CASSFGQGMDYGYTF.

This chain joins TRBV29-1 and TRBJ2-2; D remains unclear. This CDR3 has 15 residues. Deletions cut 1 base from V and 1 base from J, with 10 bases between. Germline-derived CDR1 and CDR2 are SQVTM and ANQGSEA. The CDR3 nucleotides are TGCAGCGTTGAAGCGGCCGCGAGGAACACCGGGGAGCTGTTTTTT. Translation: CSVEAAARNTGELFF.

The chain carries TRBV27 and TRBJ2-1; unclear D gene. The germline CDR1 and CDR2 sequences are MNHEY and SMNVEV (reference sequence). The CDR3 consists of 15 residues. Trimming removed 3 bases at V and 1 base at J, with 10 bases between. Written as DNA, the CDR3 is TGTGCCAGCAGTTTGAGTCCAGAATCCTACAATGAGCAGTTCTTC. Translation gives CASSLSPESYNEQFF.

The V and J genes are TRBV7-7 and TRBJ2-7; D ambiguous. This CDR3 is 13 amino acids long. Germline V gives CDR1 SSHAT, CDR2 FNYEAQ (reference sequence). V lost 5 bases to trimming and J lost 6 bases, with 14 bases between them. CDR3 in amino acids: CASSHVPVREQYF. The CDR3 nucleotides read TGTGCCAGCAGCCACGTCCCGGTCCGCGAGCAGTACTTC.

This clonotype was seen once. The chain employs TRBV4-3 and TRBJ1-2; a weak D match, TRBD1 (5 bases). V lost 1 base and J lost 5, with 8 bases in between. This CDR3 is 13 amino acids long. The germline V gene has CDR1 LGHNA and CDR2 YSLEER. The DNA of the CDR3 is TGCGCCAGCAGCCAAGGCAGGGAGTATGGCTACACCTTC. It is translated as CASSQGREYGYTF.

This chain links TRBV7-6 with TRBJ1-3; D perhaps matches TRBD1 (5 bases). The CDR3 is made up of 16 amino acids. Germline V gene data show CDR1 as SGHVS and CDR2 as FNYEAQ. Between the trimmed V and J ends, which lost 1 base and 0 bases, there was a span of 10 bases. In nucleotides, the CDR3 is TGTGCCAGCAGCTTAGGGGGCCCGAACTCTGGAAACACCATATATTTT. This codes for CASSLGGPNSGNTIYF.

The V gene is TRBV27, the J gene TRBJ1-5; D is ambiguous. The CDR3 is made up of 13 amino acids. V lost 5 bases and J 4 bases, leaving 9 bases between the germline ends. Looked up from germline, CDR1 is MNHEY and CDR2 is SMNVEV (reference sequence). The CDR3 protein is CASSPKRNQPQHF. CDR3 nucleotides: TGTGCCAGCAGTCCCAAGAGAAATCAGCCCCAGCATTTT.

This clonotype was observed a single time. V gene TRBV28 combines with J gene TRBJ2-3; D remains unclear. Trimming shortened V by 9 bases and J by 3 bases, and 16 bases separated the two germline ends. This CDR3 contains 14 residues. Germline loops: CDR1 MDHEN, CDR2 SYDVKM. The chain's CDR3 is CASSPGLTTDTQYF. The CDR3 nucleotides are TGTGCCAGTTCACCCGGGCTAACGACAGATACGCAGTATTTT.

The chain combines TRBV24-1 with TRBJ2-2; weak D call: TRBD1 (6 bases). Between the trimmed V and J ends, which lost 11 bases and 0 bases, there was a span of 12 bases. Germline loops: CDR1 KGHDR, CDR2 SFDVKD. CDR3 length equals 14 residues. CDR3 sequence: CARDRTTNTGELFF. The CDR3 coding sequence is TGTGCCAGAGACAGGACAACGAACACCGGGGAGCTGTTTTTT.

This clonotype was seen only a few times. The chain combines TRBV9 with TRBJ2-3; D may match TRBD1 or TRBD2 (5 bases each). The V end lost 3 bases, the J end lost 4 bases, and 9 bases lay between the germline ends. This CDR3 comprises 13 residues. Germline CDR1 is SGDLS and CDR2 is YYNGEE. CDR3 nucleotides: TGTGCCAGCAGCGCCGGGACCGCAGATACGCAGTATTTT. Encoded protein: CASSAGTADTQYF. The full variable domain, completed using reference TRBV9 and TRBJ2-3, is DSGVTQTPKHLITATGQRVTLRCSPRSGDLSVYWYQQSLDQGLQFLIQYYNGEERAKGNILERFSAQQFPDLHSELNLSSLELGDSALYFCASSAGTADTQYFGPGTRLTVL.

The CDR3: CATLTEKLFF. The CDR3 nucleotides read TGTGCCACCCTGACTGAAAAACTGTTTTTT. The chain recombines TRBV2 with TRBJ1-4, with unresolved D. The CDR3 runs to 10 residues. V lost 10 bases to trimming and J lost 7 bases, with 7 bases between them. Per the germline V gene, CDR1 is SNHLY and CDR2 is FYNNEI.

The chain has TRBV13 and TRBJ2-5, with 11 positions matching TRBD1. The trim removed 4 bases at V and 5 bases at J, leaving 6 bases unmatched. The CDR3 covers 15 residues. The germline V gene has CDR1 PRHDT and CDR2 FYEKMQ (reference sequence). The CDR3, as DNA: TGTGCCAGCAGCTCCCGGGACAGGGGGTGGGAGACCCAGTACTTC. Amino acids: CASSSRDRGWETQYF.

The sample holds a few counts of this clonotype. V gene TRBV27 combines with J gene TRBJ2-7, with TRBD2 identical over 11 bases. After removal of 6 bases from V and 2 bases from J, the junction contained 3 bases not matched to a gene. Germline V CDR1 and CDR2: MNHEY, SMNVEV (reference sequence). CDR3 length equals 14 residues. The CDR3 bases are TGTGCCAGCAGCTTAGCGGGAGGGACCTACGAGCAGTACTTC. Translating it yields CASSLAGGTYEQYF.

The chain uses TRBV27 and TRBJ2-3; 7 bases fit TRBD1. V shed 10 bases, J shed 1 base, and the junction held 8 bases outside the gene matches. Germline V gene lookup returns CDR1 MNHEY and CDR2 SMNVEV (reference sequence). This CDR3 is 14 amino acids long. The CDR3 sequence is CATQTGQGTDTQYF. DNA for the CDR3: TGTGCCACCCAGACAGGGCAGGGCACAGATACGCAGTATTTT.

This clonotype was seen a few times. The CDR3 reads CSVREETQYF. The CDR3 nucleotides are TGCAGCGTTCGTGAAGAGACCCAGTACTTC. The chain joins TRBV29-1 to TRBJ2-5, with D unresolved. CDR1 SQVTM and CDR2 ANQGSEA come from the germline V gene. Trimming took 5 bases from V and 3 from J, leaving 4 bases between them. The CDR3 has 10 residues.

This clonotype was recorded only once. The CDR3 region is CASSMGEPYEQYF. CDR3 DNA sequence: TGTGCCAGTAGTATGGGGGAGCCGTACGAGCAGTACTTC. The chain couples TRBV19 to TRBJ2-7, with D possibly called TRBD1 or TRBD2 (5 bases each). Germline V gene lookup returns CDR1 LNHDA and CDR2 SQIVND (reference sequence). This CDR3 region has 13 residues. V was pared by 3 bases and J by 4 bases, with 10 bases between.

This chain joins TRBV18 and TRBJ2-5, with D maybe TRBD2 (6 bases). The CDR3 has 15 residues. V was clipped by 2 bases and J by 1 base, with 11 bases between them. Germline values: CDR1 KGHSH, CDR2 LQKENI. CDR3 residues: CASSPWDSPQETQYF. In DNA, the CDR3 is TGTGCCAGCTCACCATGGGACTCTCCCCAAGAGACCCAGTACTTC.

The chain links TRBV6-1 to TRBJ1-1; a possible D gene is TRBD1 (6 bases). There are 17 residues in the CDR3. V gave up 5 bases and J gave up 5 bases, with 24 bases separating them. Germline CDR1 is MNHNS and CDR2 is SASEGT. The CDR3 region has the DNA TGTGCCAGCAGTCCAACCACGTACACAGGGTTAGAGACTGAAGCTTTCTTT. This codes for CASSPTTYTGLETEAFF.

The chain carries TRBV28 and TRBJ2-1; TRBD2 agrees at 7 bases. The CDR3 length is 15 residues. The V segment lost 0 bases and the J segment 4 bases; nucleotides outside the gene matches: 3. The V gene's germline CDR1 is MDHEN and CDR2 SYDVKM. CDR3 in amino acids: CASSLWGEGYNEQFF. DNA of the CDR3: TGTGCCAGCAGTTTATGGGGGGAGGGATACAATGAGCAGTTCTTC.

As for this clonotype: At one end the junction does not follow the germline gene, possibly because of a read error. CDR3 region: CASLSSTEVFF. The CDR3 region has the DNA TGTGCCAGCCTCTCCTCCACTGAAGTTTTCTTT. V gene TRBV27 combines with J gene TRBJ1-1; D is undetermined. The germline CDR1 and CDR2 sequences are MNHEY and SMNVEV (reference sequence). The CDR3 has 11 amino acids.

The rearrangement uses TRBV27 and TRBJ1-2; D not certain. CDR1 is MNHEY and CDR2 is SMNVEV in the germline V gene (reference sequence). V was trimmed by 5 bases and J by 2 bases, leaving 15 bases between them. This CDR3 comprises 15 residues. CDR3 bases: TGTGCCAGCAGTCCCGGGTTAGAGGAGAACTATGGCTACACCTTC. Amino acids: CASSPGLEENYGYTF.

The V call is TRBV9, the J call TRBJ2-1; TRBD2 agrees at 8 bases. The CDR3 is 14 residues long. The germline V gene has CDR1 SGDLS and CDR2 YYNGEE. The ends lost 3 bases at V and 5 bases at J; junction bases unmatched: 4. The CDR3 DNA is TGTGCCAGCAGCGGGGGACTAGGGGACAATGAGCAGTTCTTC. Its translation: CASSGGLGDNEQFF.

The V gene is TRBV20-1, the J gene TRBJ1-5; D gene unclear. Per the germline V gene, CDR1 is DFQATT and CDR2 is SNEGSKA (reference sequence). The CDR3 length is 12 residues. The germline V and J ends were trimmed by 6 bases and 9 bases, with 15 bases remaining between them. The CDR3 DNA follows: TGCAGTGCCGTCGGAGCGCGAGGGCCCCAGCATTTT. This codes for CSAVGARGPQHF.

This chain joins TRBV29-1 and TRBJ2-7; 7 bases agree with TRBD2. Germline trimming cut 7 bases from V and 5 bases from J; bases unmatched to any gene: 11. The germline CDR1 and CDR2 sequences are SQVTM and ANQGSEA. The length of the CDR3 is 13 residues. In nucleotides, the CDR3 is TGCAGCGCCGAGGAGGGAGGGGTCGACGAGCAGTACTTC. Translated, it gives CSAEEGGVDEQYF.

The chain is built from TRBV29-1 and TRBJ2-7; D gene unclear. The length of the CDR3 is 14 residues. Germline CDR1 and CDR2: SQVTM and ANQGSEA. The ends were cut back, 0 bases at V and 0 bases at J, with 9 bases in the middle. This chain's CDR3 is CSVEDPRSSYEQYF. CDR3 bases: TGCAGCGTTGAAGATCCCAGGAGCTCCTACGAGCAGTACTTC.